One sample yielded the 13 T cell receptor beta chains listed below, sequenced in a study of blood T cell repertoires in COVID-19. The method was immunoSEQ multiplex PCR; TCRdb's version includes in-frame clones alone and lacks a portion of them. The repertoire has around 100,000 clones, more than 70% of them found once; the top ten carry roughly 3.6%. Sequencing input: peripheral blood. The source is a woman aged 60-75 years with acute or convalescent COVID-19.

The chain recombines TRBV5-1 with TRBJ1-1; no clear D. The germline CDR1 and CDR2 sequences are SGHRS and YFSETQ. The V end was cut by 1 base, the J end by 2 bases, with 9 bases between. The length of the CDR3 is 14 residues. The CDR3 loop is CASSLREGNTEAFF. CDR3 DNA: TGCGCCAGCAGCTTGCGAGAGGGTAACACTGAAGCTTTCTTT.

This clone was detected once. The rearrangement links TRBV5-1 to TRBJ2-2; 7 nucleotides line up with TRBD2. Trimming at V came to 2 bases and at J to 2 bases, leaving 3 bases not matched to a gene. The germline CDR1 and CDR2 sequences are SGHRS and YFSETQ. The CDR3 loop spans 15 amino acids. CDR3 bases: TGCGCCAGCAGCTTCCGACTAGCCAACACCGGGGAGCTGTTTTTT. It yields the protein CASSFRLANTGELFF.

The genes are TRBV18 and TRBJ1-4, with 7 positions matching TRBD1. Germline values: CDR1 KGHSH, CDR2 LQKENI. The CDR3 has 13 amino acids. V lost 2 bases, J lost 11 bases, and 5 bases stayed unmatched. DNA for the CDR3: TGTGCCAGCTCACCAAGTCGGGACAGTAAACTGTTTTTT. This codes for CASSPSRDSKLFF.

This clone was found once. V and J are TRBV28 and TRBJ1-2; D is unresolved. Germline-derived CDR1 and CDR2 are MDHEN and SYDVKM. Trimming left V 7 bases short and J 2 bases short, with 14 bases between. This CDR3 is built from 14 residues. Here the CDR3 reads CASTFPGVNYGYTF. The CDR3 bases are TGTGCCAGCACCTTTCCCGGTGTGAACTATGGCTACACCTTC.

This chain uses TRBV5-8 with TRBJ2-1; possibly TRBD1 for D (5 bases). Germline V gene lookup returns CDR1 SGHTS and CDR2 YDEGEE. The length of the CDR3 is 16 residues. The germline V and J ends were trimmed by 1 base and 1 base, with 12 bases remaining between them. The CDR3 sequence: CASSLLAGISYNEQFF. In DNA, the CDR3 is TGTGCCAGCAGCTTGCTGGCAGGGATTTCCTACAATGAGCAGTTCTTC.

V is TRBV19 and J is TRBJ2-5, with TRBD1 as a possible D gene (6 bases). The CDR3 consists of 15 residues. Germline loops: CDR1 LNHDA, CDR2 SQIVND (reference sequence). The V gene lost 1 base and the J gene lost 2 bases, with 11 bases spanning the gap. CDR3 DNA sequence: TGTGCCAGTAGTATAGCCAGGGGAAAGCAAGAGACCCAGTACTTC. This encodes CASSIARGKQETQYF.

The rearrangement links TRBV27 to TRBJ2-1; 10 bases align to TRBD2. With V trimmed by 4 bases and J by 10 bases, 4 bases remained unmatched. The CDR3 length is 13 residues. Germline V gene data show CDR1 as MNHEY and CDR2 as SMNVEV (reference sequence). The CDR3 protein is CASSSQGLAEQFF. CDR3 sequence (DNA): TGTGCCAGCAGTTCCCAGGGACTAGCGGAGCAGTTCTTC.

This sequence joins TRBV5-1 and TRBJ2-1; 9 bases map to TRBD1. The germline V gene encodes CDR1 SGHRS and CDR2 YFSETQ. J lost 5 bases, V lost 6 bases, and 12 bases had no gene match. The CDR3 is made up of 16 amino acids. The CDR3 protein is CASNLGGTGYDNEQFF. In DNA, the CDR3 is TGCGCCAGCAACCTCGGCGGGACAGGGTACGACAATGAGCAGTTCTTC.

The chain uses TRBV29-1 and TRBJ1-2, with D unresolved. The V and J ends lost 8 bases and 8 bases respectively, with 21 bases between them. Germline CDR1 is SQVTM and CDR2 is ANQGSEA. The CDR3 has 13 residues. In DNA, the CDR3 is TGCAGCCCCGGGAGGGCGCGAAGAAAAGGCTACACCTTC. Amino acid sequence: CSPGRARRKGYTF. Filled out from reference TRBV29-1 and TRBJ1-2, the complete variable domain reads SAVISQKPSRDICQRGTSLTIQCQVDSQVTMMFWYRQQPGQSLTLIATANQGSEATYESGFVIDKFPISRPNLTFSTLTVSNMSPEDSSIYLCSPGRARRKGYTFGSGTRLTVV.

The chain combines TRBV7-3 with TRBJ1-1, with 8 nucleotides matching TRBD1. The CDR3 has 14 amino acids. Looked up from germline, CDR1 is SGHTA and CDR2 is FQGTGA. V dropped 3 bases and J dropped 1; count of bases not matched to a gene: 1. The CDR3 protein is CASSLGTGNTEAFF. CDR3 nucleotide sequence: TGTGCCAGCAGCTTGGGGACAGGGAACACTGAAGCTTTCTTT.

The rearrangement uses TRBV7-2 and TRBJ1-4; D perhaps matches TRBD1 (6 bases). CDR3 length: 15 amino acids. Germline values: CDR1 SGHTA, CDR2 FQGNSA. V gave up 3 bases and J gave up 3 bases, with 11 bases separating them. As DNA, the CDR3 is TGTGCCAGCAGCTTCCCGGGACATTCTAATGAAAAACTGTTTTTT. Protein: CASSFPGHSNEKLFF.

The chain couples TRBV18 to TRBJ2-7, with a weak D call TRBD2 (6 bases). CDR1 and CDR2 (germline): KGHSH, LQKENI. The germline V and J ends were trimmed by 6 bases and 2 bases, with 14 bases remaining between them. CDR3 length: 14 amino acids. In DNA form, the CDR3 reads TGTGCCAGCTCGCGGGGACCCACGACCTACGAGCAGTACTTC. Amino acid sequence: CASSRGPTTYEQYF.

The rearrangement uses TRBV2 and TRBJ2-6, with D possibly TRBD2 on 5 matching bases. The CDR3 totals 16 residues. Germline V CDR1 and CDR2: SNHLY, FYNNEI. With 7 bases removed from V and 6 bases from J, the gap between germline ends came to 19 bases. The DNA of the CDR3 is TGTGCCAGCATTTCTCTCCCGGGGTCCTCGGCCAACGTCCTGACTTTC. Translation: CASISLPGSSANVLTF.